These T cell receptor beta chains were read from a single sample in a study of shared T cell receptors in the human thymus. The data were produced by immunoSEQ multiplex PCR, yet TCRdb's version contains in-frame clones alone and is incomplete. The table shows 700,000 or so clones, with 80% to 90% occurring only once. Another study also made use of these data, one on human thymus T cells.

Sequencing was performed on thymocytes. The receptors were sampled from a girl under three years old with a congenital heart defect. The CDR3 runs from the conserved cysteine through the conserved F or W. Fields, in order: D gene, J gene, V gene, clone size, CDR3 protein. The D gene is left open where the match is weak. Clone size is not always given. Where it is, it says once, few, many or a class for expanded clones.

d_call: NA; j_call: TRBJ1-6; v_call: TRBV14; clone_size: NA; cdr3_aa: CASSQTDSPLHF
d_call: NA; j_call: TRBJ2-2; v_call: TRBV15; clone_size: NA; cdr3_aa: CATSRQKTGELFF
d_call: TRBD1; j_call: TRBJ1-6; v_call: TRBV7-8; clone_size: NA; cdr3_aa: CASSLARRVDPGTGNSNSPLHF
d_call: TRBD1; j_call: TRBJ1-6; v_call: TRBV28; clone_size: NA; cdr3_aa: CASRRKTGPDSPLHF
d_call: NA; j_call: TRBJ2-5; v_call: TRBV5-6; clone_size: NA; cdr3_aa: CASSKRRDPKEETQYF
d_call: NA; j_call: TRBJ2-7; v_call: TRBV10-3; clone_size: once; cdr3_aa: CAISTSYEQYF
d_call: NA; j_call: TRBJ1-6; v_call: TRBV6-1; clone_size: NA; cdr3_aa: CASNTGLHNSPLHF
d_call: NA; j_call: TRBJ2-5; v_call: TRBV28; clone_size: NA; cdr3_aa: CASRSGETQYF
d_call: TRBD1; j_call: TRBJ1-1; v_call: TRBV4-1; clone_size: few; cdr3_aa: CASSQALRGENTEAFF
d_call: NA; j_call: TRBJ1-3; v_call: TRBV2; clone_size: NA; cdr3_aa: CASIKDNRSGNTIYF
d_call: NA; j_call: TRBJ2-3; v_call: TRBV15; clone_size: once; cdr3_aa: CATSKSSSESTDTQYF
d_call: NA; j_call: TRBJ1-3; v_call: TRBV6-5; clone_size: NA; cdr3_aa: CASSLGSTSGNTIYF
d_call: TRBD2; j_call: TRBJ2-3; v_call: TRBV27; clone_size: NA; cdr3_aa: CASTAGGCGTDTQYF
d_call: TRBD1; j_call: TRBJ1-3; v_call: TRBV6-5; clone_size: NA; cdr3_aa: CASSRTGISGNTIYF
d_call: NA; j_call: TRBJ2-6; v_call: TRBV5-1; clone_size: NA; cdr3_aa: CASRVSASGANVLTF
d_call: NA; j_call: TRBJ2-3; v_call: TRBV20-1; clone_size: NA; cdr3_aa: CSAKLLDTQYF
d_call: NA; j_call: TRBJ1-1; v_call: TRBV28; clone_size: NA; cdr3_aa: CASSPDGGGNTEAFF
d_call: NA; j_call: TRBJ1-1; v_call: TRBV4-3; clone_size: NA; cdr3_aa: CASSQFVQGKANTEAFF
d_call: NA; j_call: TRBJ2-3; v_call: TRBV19; clone_size: NA; cdr3_aa: CASSILFRAGQGRDTQYF
d_call: TRBD1; j_call: TRBJ1-5; v_call: TRBV15; clone_size: NA; cdr3_aa: CATSREGGQILSNQPQHF
d_call: NA; j_call: TRBJ2-2; v_call: TRBV6-1; clone_size: NA; cdr3_aa: CAHRRGVYTGELFF
d_call: NA; j_call: TRBJ1-5; v_call: TRBV10-3; clone_size: NA; cdr3_aa: CATRDGRVLDQPQHF
d_call: NA; j_call: TRBJ1-5; v_call: TRBV15; clone_size: once; cdr3_aa: CATSRPTGTQPQHF
d_call: TRBD1; j_call: TRBJ2-5; v_call: TRBV5-4; clone_size: NA; cdr3_aa: CASSSGTGLEETQYF
d_call: TRBD2; j_call: TRBJ2-1; v_call: TRBV9; clone_size: NA; cdr3_aa: CASSVFGGDEQFF
d_call: TRBD1; j_call: TRBJ1-2; v_call: TRBV5-1; clone_size: NA; cdr3_aa: CASSLGRLDRGTYGYTF
d_call: NA; j_call: TRBJ2-1; v_call: TRBV27; clone_size: NA; cdr3_aa: CASSSEPSGGHNEQFF
d_call: NA; j_call: TRBJ2-6; v_call: TRBV4-3; clone_size: NA; cdr3_aa: CASSHQGRGASSGANVLTF
d_call: NA; j_call: TRBJ2-5; v_call: TRBV4-1; clone_size: once; cdr3_aa: CASSSHIWETQYF
d_call: TRBD2; j_call: TRBJ2-1; v_call: TRBV4-3; clone_size: few; cdr3_aa: CASSQKGTSGGANEQFF
d_call: TRBD1; j_call: TRBJ2-1; v_call: TRBV7-9; clone_size: NA; cdr3_aa: CASSPSGQGAEQFF
d_call: TRBD1; j_call: TRBJ1-6; v_call: TRBV11-2; clone_size: NA; cdr3_aa: CASSSHSTGGNSPLHF
d_call: NA; j_call: TRBJ2-1; v_call: TRBV19; clone_size: NA; cdr3_aa: CASSLGLSAEQFF
d_call: NA; j_call: TRBJ1-5; v_call: TRBV27; clone_size: NA; cdr3_aa: CASSWRRGEPQHF
d_call: NA; j_call: TRBJ1-5; v_call: TRBV9; clone_size: NA; cdr3_aa: CASSLGHPLGPQHF
d_call: TRBD2; j_call: TRBJ2-7; v_call: TRBV10-3; clone_size: NA; cdr3_aa: CAISEFGGSNEQYF
d_call: TRBD1; j_call: TRBJ1-2; v_call: TRBV9; clone_size: NA; cdr3_aa: CASSLTSDRENGYTF
d_call: NA; j_call: TRBJ2-6; v_call: TRBV18; clone_size: once; cdr3_aa: CASSPNPRVLVSGANVLTF
d_call: NA; j_call: TRBJ2-2; v_call: TRBV6-6; clone_size: NA; cdr3_aa: CASRRGGTGELFF
d_call: TRBD2; j_call: TRBJ2-1; v_call: TRBV9; clone_size: NA; cdr3_aa: CASSVALRAGGPSSEQFF
d_call: NA; j_call: TRBJ2-7; v_call: TRBV10-3; clone_size: NA; cdr3_aa: CAISESKLGDSFSYEQYF
d_call: TRBD1; j_call: TRBJ1-1; v_call: TRBV7-3; clone_size: NA; cdr3_aa: CASSAGTGRFDGAFF
d_call: NA; j_call: TRBJ2-5; v_call: TRBV4-1; clone_size: NA; cdr3_aa: CASSQEISETQYF
d_call: TRBD1; j_call: TRBJ1-2; v_call: TRBV30; clone_size: once; cdr3_aa: CAWALSRQGQYPGYTF
d_call: NA; j_call: TRBJ2-5; v_call: TRBV4-3; clone_size: NA; cdr3_aa: CASSHVLTSSLAQYF
d_call: TRBD1; j_call: TRBJ1-6; v_call: TRBV6-5; clone_size: NA; cdr3_aa: CASSSGTVYSPLHF
d_call: TRBD1; j_call: TRBJ1-2; v_call: TRBV7-9; clone_size: NA; cdr3_aa: CASSPPRDRVDGYTF
d_call: NA; j_call: TRBJ1-6; v_call: TRBV19; clone_size: once; cdr3_aa: CAATRSRDSPLHF
d_call: NA; j_call: TRBJ2-7; v_call: TRBV12-5; clone_size: NA; cdr3_aa: CASGLPHPHMRGVRAYEQYF
d_call: NA; j_call: TRBJ1-5; v_call: TRBV2; clone_size: NA; cdr3_aa: CASSEDTHHSNQPQHF
d_call: TRBD2; j_call: TRBJ2-5; v_call: TRBV30; clone_size: NA; cdr3_aa: CAWSGTSGGGIQETQYF
d_call: NA; j_call: TRBJ1-1; v_call: TRBV30; clone_size: NA; cdr3_aa: CAWRQNTEAFF
d_call: TRBD2; j_call: TRBJ2-1; v_call: TRBV15; clone_size: NA; cdr3_aa: CATSRELAGAYNEQFF
d_call: TRBD1; j_call: TRBJ1-2; v_call: TRBV27; clone_size: NA; cdr3_aa: CASSLKGQNYGYTF
d_call: TRBD2; j_call: TRBJ2-5; v_call: TRBV7-4; clone_size: NA; cdr3_aa: CASSLRAGLAGGLYQETQYF
d_call: TRBD1; j_call: TRBJ2-5; v_call: TRBV13; clone_size: NA; cdr3_aa: CASSLTLTGAAETQYF